A single sample is the source of the 28 T cell receptor beta chains below, sequenced in a study of T-cell reconstitution after alpha-beta-depleted transplantation in children. As it was prepared, the TCRbeta library received unique molecular identifiers. TCRdb reprocessed the PCR reads with MiXCR, giving one entry per CDR3 protein. There are fewer than 85,000 distinct CDR3 sequences in the sample; less than 15% occur only once, and about 26% lies in the top ten. The material was PBMCs, mostly from graft donor cells, obtained 180 days after TCRalphabeta/CD19-depleted stem cell transplant. Receptors were obtained from a male patient between 2 and 9 years old who had a stem cell transplant for acute lymphoblastic leukemia, so the T cells may come from the graft donor.

The rearrangement links TRBV25-1 to TRBJ1-1, with D possibly matching TRBD1 (5 bases). CDR3 length: 14 amino acids. Germline V gene data show CDR1 as MGHDK and CDR2 as SYGVNS. The germline V and J ends were trimmed by 2 bases and 0 bases, with 7 bases remaining between them. CDR3 coding DNA: TGTGCCAGCAGTGAAACAGGAGTGAACACTGAAGCTTTCTTT. As protein: CASSETGVNTEAFF.

This chain uses TRBV11-2 with TRBJ1-4; 7 nucleotides align to TRBD1. With 4 bases clipped from V and 5 bases from J, the junction kept 4 bases outside the gene matches. This CDR3 has 14 amino acids. Germline values: CDR1 SGHAT, CDR2 FQNNGV. CDR3 amino acids: CASSSLDRNEKLFF. Here the CDR3 DNA reads TGTGCCAGCAGCTCCCTGGACAGGAATGAAAAACTGTTTTTT. The full variable domain, its missing parts supplied by reference TRBV11-2 and TRBJ1-4, is EAGVAQSPRYKIIEKRQSVAFWCNPISGHATLYWYQQILGQGPKLLIQFQNNGVVDDSQLPKDRFSAERLKGVDSTLKIQPAKLEDSAVYLCASSSLDRNEKLFFGSGTQLSVL.

The table lists this clonotype with a few counts. The chain combines TRBV20-1 with TRBJ1-6; 8 bases match TRBD1. Germline CDR1 reads DFQATT; CDR2 reads SNEGSKA (reference sequence). J was trimmed by 10 bases and V by 3 bases; bases with no gene match: 8. CDR3 size: 14 residues. The CDR3 protein is CSARTGEKGSPLHF. CDR3 in DNA: TGCAGTGCTAGGACAGGGGAAAAGGGATCACCCCTCCACTTT.

About this clonotype: A much bigger clone sits one base away, suggesting this may be a read error. In this CDR3 the conserved last residue, phenylalanine or tryptophan, is missing, so a read error is likely. The rearrangement uses TRBV6-2 or TRBV6-3 and TRBJ2-3, with TRBD1 matching over 10 bases. V was clipped by 4 bases and J by 4 bases; unmatched bases: 2. The CDR3 runs to 14 residues. CDR1 MNHEY and CDR2 SVGEGT come from the germline V gene. CDR3 amino acids: CASSSGTGADTQYS. The CDR3 nucleotides are TGTGCCAGCAGTTCCGGGACAGGGGCAGATACGCAGTATTCT.

The gene calls are TRBV5-1 and TRBJ2-5; D not resolved. In germline, CDR1 is SGHRS, CDR2 YFSETQ. This CDR3 contains 12 residues. Trimming removed 0 bases at V and 1 base at J, with 1 base between. The CDR3 is CASSLVQETQYF. The DNA of the CDR3 is TGCGCCAGCAGCTTGGTCCAAGAGACCCAGTACTTC.

This clonotype was observed a few times. The chain has TRBV7-6 and TRBJ1-1; D is perhaps TRBD1 (5 bases). CDR1 and CDR2 (germline): SGHVS, FNYEAQ. CDR3 length equals 14 residues. With 4 bases removed from V and 5 bases from J, the gap between germline ends came to 14 bases. The DNA for the CDR3 is TGTGCCAGCAGCTCGGGACCCCGGCAGACTGAAGCTTTCTTT. The encoded protein is CASSSGPRQTEAFF.

This clonotype was counted only a few times. In DNA, the CDR3 is TGTGCCAGCAGCCCTAGCGGGGGGTCAGATACGCAGTATTTT. This gives the protein CASSPSGGSDTQYF. The chain has TRBV28 and TRBJ2-3, with 11 bases aligning to TRBD2. Germline CDR1 and CDR2: MDHEN and SYDVKM. V was clipped by 6 bases and J by 4 bases; unmatched bases: 3. CDR3 length equals 14 residues.

In its sample, this clonotype was seen many times. This chain uses TRBV7-2 with TRBJ2-7, with 11 bases that match TRBD2. V trimming: 6 bases; J trimming: 0 bases; junction bases outside the gene matches: 13. Germline CDR1 is SGHTA and CDR2 is FQGNSA. CDR3 length: 18 residues. CDR3 coding DNA: TGTGCCAGCAGGGGAACCGGACTAGCGGGCCTCCCCTCCTACGAGCAGTACTTC. This encodes CASRGTGLAGLPSYEQYF.

V is TRBV7-8 and J is TRBJ2-5; no clear D gene. V was clipped by 5 bases and J by 3 bases, with 7 bases between them. The CDR3 is made up of 12 amino acids. Germline lookup yields CDR1 SGHVS and CDR2 FQNEAQ. CDR3 sequence reads: CASSGPKETQYF. The DNA for the CDR3 is TGTGCCAGCAGCGGACCAAAAGAGACCCAGTACTTC. Full variable domain (outside the CDR3, taken from reference TRBV7-8 and TRBJ2-5): GAGVSQSPRYKVAKRGQDVALRCDPISGHVSLFWYQQALGQGPEFLTYFQNEAQLDKSGLPSDRFFAERPEGSVSTLKIQRTQQEDSAVYLCASSGPKETQYFGPGTRLLVL.

The count of this clonotype is one. The chain carries TRBV3-1 and TRBJ2-2; no reliable D call. The CDR3 is made up of 14 amino acids. The germline V gene encodes CDR1 LGHDT and CDR2 YNNKEL (reference sequence). The V gene lost 3 bases and the J gene lost 5 bases, with 10 bases spanning the gap. Here the CDR3 reads CASSHVRKTGELFF. The CDR3 region has the DNA TGTGCCAGCAGCCACGTACGGAAGACCGGGGAGCTGTTTTTT.

This clonotype was observed many times. The J gene is TRBJ1-6, the V gene TRBV7-2; 8 nucleotides match TRBD1. This CDR3 has 15 residues. Germline-derived CDR1 and CDR2 are SGHTA and FQGNSA. Unmatched junction bases numbered 0, after V lost 3 bases and J lost 2 bases. The CDR3 DNA follows: TGTGCCAGCAGCTTGACAGGGGCCTATAATTCACCCCTCCACTTT. Its protein product is CASSLTGAYNSPLHF.

CDR3 residues: CASSTDRKGLTDTQYF. CDR3 DNA sequence: TGTGCCAGCAGCACAGACCGGAAAGGACTCACAGATACGCAGTATTTT. This sequence joins TRBV7-3 and TRBJ2-3; a weak D match, TRBD2 (5 bases). V was clipped by 5 bases and J by 2 bases, with 17 bases between them. CDR1 is SGHTA, CDR2 FQGTGA, per germline. The CDR3 is 16 amino acids.

The gene calls are TRBV6-5 and TRBJ2-5; 7 bases match TRBD1. CDR3 length: 16 amino acids. CDR1 is MNHEY, CDR2 SVGAGI, per germline. The V and J ends lost 4 bases and 1 base, in that order; junction bases with no gene match: 9. The CDR3 DNA follows: TGTGCCAGCAGTTCCCCCCGGGACAGCAGCCAAGAGACCCAGTACTTC. Translated: CASSSPRDSSQETQYF.

The V and J genes are TRBV15 and TRBJ2-7, with D perhaps matching TRBD2 (6 bases). Trimming shortened V by 1 base and J by 3 bases, and 13 bases separated the two germline ends. The CDR3 length is 15 residues. Germline V CDR1 and CDR2: LNHNV, YYDKDF (reference sequence). The CDR3 reads CATSRGGTSVYEQYF. The CDR3 bases are TGTGCCACCAGCAGAGGCGGGACTTCTGTCTACGAGCAGTACTTC.

This clonotype was counted between two and nine times. The chain uses TRBV28 and TRBJ2-7; TRBD2 might be the D (5 bases). From germline, CDR1 is MDHEN and CDR2 SYDVKM. Trimming pared 3 bases from V and 3 bases from J, leaving 12 bases between. This CDR3 has 14 amino acids. The DNA for the CDR3 is TGTGCCAGCAGTTTTGTAAGGGAGATCTACGAGCAGTACTTC. Residues: CASSFVREIYEQYF.

The chain links TRBV6-5 to TRBJ2-7; 14 bases are shared with TRBD2. Germline V gene sequence: CDR1 MNHEY, CDR2 SVGAGI. V trimming: 1 base; J trimming: 2 bases; junction bases outside the gene matches: 4. The CDR3 contains 17 residues. CDR3 coding DNA: TGTGCCAGCAGTTACTTCCCGGGACTAGCGGGGGCCTACGAGCAGTACTTC. Protein sequence: CASSYFPGLAGAYEQYF.

There are a few counts of this clonotype. J is TRBJ1-4 and V is TRBV4-3; D might be TRBD1 (6 bases). This CDR3 has 16 residues. V lost 0 bases, J lost 8 bases, and 16 bases lay in between. Germline V CDR1 and CDR2: LGHNA, YSLEER. CDR3 bases: TGCGCCAGCAGCCAAGACGGGGTTTGGACAGCCGAAAAACTGTTTTTT. It translates to CASSQDGVWTAEKLFF.

The chain links TRBV6-2 or TRBV6-3 to TRBJ1-5, with D uncertain. The V end was cut by 3 bases, the J end by 7 bases, with 22 bases between. CDR1 and CDR2 from the germline V gene are MNHEY and SVGEGT. This CDR3 is 17 amino acids long. CDR3 sequence: CASSYWVGGIRGQPQHF. The CDR3 DNA reads as TGTGCCAGCAGTTATTGGGTCGGAGGGATCCGCGGCCAGCCCCAGCATTTT.

This clonotype was detected ten times or more. The genes are TRBV20-1 and TRBJ2-3; TRBD1 aligns across 7 bases. The J segment lost 0 bases and the V segment lost 3 bases, leaving 6 bases of the junction unmatched. From germline, CDR1 is DFQATT and CDR2 SNEGSKA (reference sequence). The CDR3 consists of 15 residues. CDR3 nucleotide sequence: TGCAGTGCTAGCAACCCGACAGGGAGCACAGATACGCAGTATTTT. Translating gives CSASNPTGSTDTQYF.

This clonotype has a handful of counts. This chain uses TRBV7-2 with TRBJ2-3, with TRBD2 matching over 13 bases. CDR1 and CDR2 (germline): SGHTA, FQGNSA. This CDR3 is built from 16 residues. Trimming took 2 bases from V and 5 from J; bases not matched to a gene: 4. The CDR3 loop reads CASSLRRLAGGDTQYF. CDR3 sequence (DNA): TGTGCCAGCAGCTTAAGGAGACTAGCGGGGGGAGATACGCAGTATTTT.

The chain uses TRBV28 and TRBJ2-7; D is uncertain. The V end was cut by 5 bases, the J end by 2 bases, with 16 bases between. The CDR3 sequence is 15 residues long. Germline-derived CDR1 and CDR2 are MDHEN and SYDVKM. In DNA form, the CDR3 reads TGTGCCAGCAGTCCGACCCCGGCGGCTACCTACGAGCAGTACTTC. Protein: CASSPTPAATYEQYF.

The chain employs TRBV11-2 and TRBJ1-2; 8 bases are shared with TRBD1. CDR1 and CDR2 from the germline V gene are SGHAT and FQNNGV. V was clipped by 4 bases and J by 4 bases; unmatched bases: 5. This CDR3 region has 14 residues. CDR3 residues: CASSSWTGSYGYTF. CDR3 sequence (DNA): TGTGCCAGCAGCTCTTGGACAGGGAGCTATGGCTACACCTTC.

Comments on this clonotype: This CDR3 fails to terminate in the conserved phenylalanine or tryptophan, so it likely reflects a read error. This chain joins TRBV5-6 and TRBJ2-3; the D is unclear. CDR3 length equals 12 residues. From germline, CDR1 is SGHDT and CDR2 YYEEEE. For the CDR3, the DNA is TGTGCCAGCAGCTATGTGGCAGATAGGCAGTATTTG. Translating it yields CASSYVADRQYL.

This clonotype was counted a few times. The chain recombines TRBV20-1 with TRBJ1-6, with D tentatively TRBD1 (6 bases). Germline V gives CDR1 DFQATT, CDR2 SNEGSKA (reference sequence). Trimming shortened V by 3 bases and J by 1 base, and 13 bases separated the two germline ends. The CDR3 has 16 amino acids. This chain's CDR3 is CSARGGQWSYNSPLHF. The CDR3 DNA is TGCAGTGCTAGGGGGGGGCAATGGTCCTATAATTCACCCCTCCACTTT.

The rearrangement joins TRBV9 to TRBJ2-3; 8 nucleotides agree with TRBD2. V dropped 1 base and J dropped 6; count of bases not matched to a gene: 10. CDR1 and CDR2 from the germline V gene are SGDLS and YYNGEE. This CDR3 spans 16 amino acids. The CDR3 DNA sequence: TGTGCCAGCAGCGTAAAAGCGGGGGAACTGGGGGATACGCAGTATTTT. Translating it yields CASSVKAGELGDTQYF.

V and J are TRBV20-1 and TRBJ2-3; TRBD2 matches at 7 bases. J lost 4 bases, V lost 3 bases, and 7 bases had no gene match. Germline V lookup: CDR1 DFQATT, CDR2 SNEGSKA (reference sequence). The CDR3 spans 14 residues. For the CDR3, the DNA is TGCAGTGCTAGTGTTGCGGGGGTAGCAGATACGCAGTATTTT. Its protein is CSASVAGVADTQYF.

V usage is TRBV11-3 and J usage is TRBJ2-1; 9 bases map to TRBD2. CDR1 is SGHNT, CDR2 YENEEA, per germline. J lost 5 bases, V lost 3 bases, and 5 bases had no gene match. This CDR3 has 15 amino acids. The CDR3 DNA sequence: TGTGCCAGCAGCTTTTCTAGCGGGACCGACAATGAGCAGTTCTTC. It yields the protein CASSFSSGTDNEQFF.

The J gene is TRBJ1-2, the V gene TRBV5-1; 8 nucleotides match TRBD1. CDR1 and CDR2 from the germline V gene are SGHRS and YFSETQ. V lost 6 bases to trimming and J lost 4 bases; unmatched junction nucleotides: 17. This CDR3 spans 17 amino acids. The CDR3 loop reads CASKDPGQAVGIYGYTF. In nucleotides, the CDR3 is TGCGCCAGCAAAGACCCGGGACAGGCTGTGGGGATCTATGGCTACACCTTC.